The 18 T cell receptor beta chains below come from one sample, sequenced in a study of T cell repertoires in cytomegalovirus infection. TCRdb redid the calling of the reads with MiXCR, one entry per CDR3 protein. The table includes 900,000 to 950,000 distinct CDR3 sequences, around 30% detected once. No cognate antigen is known for these TCRs. Specimen: cultured CD8+ T cells from PBMCs, collected from culture after CMV antigen stimulation. The receptors originated from a human donor in good health (CMV status not recorded). Some clones in this sample may be carry-over from other donors' samples.

The chain couples TRBV7-2 to TRBJ2-7, with D perhaps matching TRBD2 (7 bases). The CDR3 is made up of 15 amino acids. The germline CDR1 and CDR2 sequences are SGHTA and FQGNSA. Trimming shortened V by 1 base and J by 4 bases, and 14 bases separated the two germline ends. The CDR3 spells CASSLEGGVLYEQYV. The CDR3, as DNA: TGTGCCAGCAGCTTAGAAGGGGGGGTACTTTACGAGCAGTACGTC.

A remark on this clonotype: A read error may explain this, as a much larger clone is one base away. This chain links TRBV7-8 with TRBJ2-1, with D possibly being TRBD2 (6 bases). The germline V gene has CDR1 SGHVS and CDR2 FQNEAQ. The CDR3 spans 17 residues. CDR3 loop: CASSPVGTSLFGNVQFF. The CDR3 DNA reads TGTGCCAGCAGCCCGGTAGGGACTTCCCTGTTTGGGAATGTGCAGTTCTTC.

A few counts support this clonotype. This sequence joins TRBV6-6 and TRBJ1-1; the D is unclear. Trimming pared 8 bases from V and 4 bases from J, leaving 11 bases between. The germline V gene encodes CDR1 MNHNY and CDR2 SVGAGI (reference sequence). The length of the CDR3 is 12 residues. The DNA for the CDR3 is TGTGCCAGCGGCCAGTCTCGCACTGAAGCTTTCTTT. It is translated as CASGQSRTEAFF.

This clonotype occurred once. One end of the junction does not line up with germline, which may come from a read error. For the CDR3, the DNA is TGTGCCAACAGTTCCGATAATTCACCCCTCCACTTT. Protein product: CANSSDNSPLHF. The chain employs TRBV10-3 and TRBJ1-6; no firm D call. Germline values: CDR1 ENHRY, CDR2 SYGVKD. The CDR3 has 12 residues.

V and J are TRBV7-6 and TRBJ2-3; maybe TRBD1 (6 bases). Per the germline V gene, CDR1 is SGHVS and CDR2 is FNYEAQ. There are 16 residues in the CDR3. The V end was cut by 5 bases, the J end by 3 bases, with 18 bases between. The CDR3 region is CASSLEIRGSTDTQYF. The CDR3 DNA is TGTGCCAGCAGCCTAGAGATCAGGGGCTCAACAGATACGCAGTATTTT.

V is TRBV14 and J is TRBJ2-3; D is possibly TRBD1 (6 bases). V was cut by 0 bases and J by 9 bases, with 22 bases left in between. Germline assignment: CDR1 SGHDN and CDR2 FVKESK. This CDR3 contains 17 residues. The CDR3 nucleotides read TGTGCCAGCAGCCAAGATGGAACAGGGAGAGATACTTTGACGCAGTATTTT. Its protein is CASSQDGTGRDTLTQYF.

The chain carries TRBV14 and TRBJ1-5; D might be TRBD1 (5 bases). In germline, CDR1 is SGHDN, CDR2 FVKESK. The CDR3 totals 16 residues. Trimming left V 1 base short and J 0 bases short, with 10 bases between. CDR3 loop: CASSQVPGPSNQPQHF. CDR3 in DNA: TGTGCCAGCAGCCAAGTCCCAGGGCCTAGCAATCAGCCCCAGCATTTT.

There are a few counts of this clonotype. The chain uses TRBV6-1 and TRBJ2-5; D not resolved. The CDR3 extends over 13 amino acids. Germline V gives CDR1 MNHNS, CDR2 SASEGT. The V end lost 8 bases, the J end lost 5 bases, and 15 bases lay between the germline ends. CDR3 in DNA: TGTGCCAGCGTGGACCCCTTGGGGGAGACCCAGTACTTC. This gives the protein CASVDPLGETQYF.

The CDR3 DNA reads TGCAGCGTTGAAGAATTCCTTTTAGGACAGGACCACTATGGCTACACCTTC. The encoded protein is CSVEEFLLGQDHYGYTF. The chain uses TRBV29-1 and TRBJ1-2, with 7 nucleotides matching TRBD1. CDR1 is SQVTM, CDR2 ANQGSEA, per germline. J was trimmed by 3 bases and V by 0 bases; bases with no gene match: 13. The CDR3 is 17 amino acids.

On this clonotype itself: A junction end diverges from the germline sequence, so it may reflect a read error. The chain has TRBV12-3 or TRBV12-4 and TRBJ1-3, with D unresolved. This CDR3 contains 11 residues. As DNA, the CDR3 is TGTACCAGCCCCAGTGGAAACACCATATATTTT. Its translation: CTSPSGNTIYF.

This chain uses TRBV2 with TRBJ2-7, with a weak D call TRBD1 (6 bases). Germline V gene sequence: CDR1 SNHLY, CDR2 FYNNEI. This CDR3 region has 13 residues. V shed 3 bases and J shed 3 bases, with 9 bases lying between them. CDR3 DNA: TGTGCCAGCAGTGAGGCGGACAGCTACGAGCAGTACTTC. It specifies CASSEADSYEQYF.

The chain is built from TRBV7-8 and TRBJ2-7; D is perhaps TRBD2 (5 bases). With 4 bases removed from V and 2 bases from J, the gap between germline ends came to 12 bases. CDR3 length equals 14 residues. CDR1 is SGHVS, CDR2 FQNEAQ, per germline. The CDR3 region has the DNA TGTGCCAGCAGCTCCACTAGTTTCGCCTACGAGCAGTACGTC. This sequence encodes CASSSTSFAYEQYV.

Only a few counts were recorded for this clonotype. V is TRBV24-1 and J is TRBJ2-3; 11 bases map to TRBD2. The germline gives CDR1 KGHDR, CDR2 SFDVKD. There are 17 residues in the CDR3. J lost 2 bases, V lost 4 bases, and 7 bases had no gene match. CDR3: CATSDSGLAANTDTQYF. The CDR3 DNA follows: TGTGCCACCAGTGACTCGGGACTAGCGGCAAACACAGATACGCAGTATTTT.

This clonotype was seen a few times. V and J are TRBV7-9 and TRBJ1-2, with 8 bases fitting TRBD1. V lost 6 bases, J lost 8 bases, and 11 bases stayed unmatched. Germline-derived CDR1 and CDR2 are SEHNR and FQNEAQ (reference sequence). This CDR3 is 14 amino acids long. CDR3 DNA: TGTGCCAGCAGTATAAGGATGACAGGGGAAGGCTACACCTTC. This sequence encodes CASSIRMTGEGYTF.

This chain links TRBV29-1 with TRBJ1-1, with no clear D. The length of the CDR3 is 12 residues. The V gene's germline CDR1 is SQVTM and CDR2 ANQGSEA. Trimming left V 7 bases short and J 6 bases short, with 15 bases between. CDR3 amino acids: CSAPGEHSEAFF. Here the CDR3 DNA reads TGCAGCGCCCCGGGAGAACATTCTGAAGCTTTCTTT.

This clonotype was seen many times. The chain combines TRBV7-9 with TRBJ2-2, with D tentatively TRBD1 (5 bases). Trimming shortened V by 5 bases and J by 7 bases, and 29 bases separated the two germline ends. CDR3 length equals 19 residues. Looked up from germline, CDR1 is SEHNR and CDR2 is FQNEAQ (reference sequence). CDR3 protein: CASSPREPGRKGLRGELFF. For the CDR3, the DNA is TGTGCCAGCAGCCCTAGAGAGCCCGGCCGGAAGGGGTTGCGCGGGGAGCTGTTTTTT.

This clonotype showed up just a few times. V is TRBV29-1 and J is TRBJ1-2, with D maybe TRBD1 (5 bases). The CDR3 loop spans 13 amino acids. The V end lost 2 bases, the J end lost 3 bases, and 10 bases lay between the germline ends. Germline CDR1 is SQVTM and CDR2 is ANQGSEA. This chain's CDR3 is CSVERGRDYGYTF. In DNA, the CDR3 is TGCAGCGTTGAAAGGGGTCGTGACTATGGCTACACCTTC.

This clonotype came up a few times. The CDR3 spells CATNGHGDIDTQYF. DNA of the CDR3: TGTGCCACCAACGGACACGGCGACATAGATACGCAGTATTTT. V and J are TRBV24-1 and TRBJ2-3, with D perhaps TRBD1 (5 bases). CDR3 size: 14 residues. Trimming left V 8 bases short and J 5 bases short, with 16 bases between. Germline CDR1 reads KGHDR; CDR2 reads SFDVKD.